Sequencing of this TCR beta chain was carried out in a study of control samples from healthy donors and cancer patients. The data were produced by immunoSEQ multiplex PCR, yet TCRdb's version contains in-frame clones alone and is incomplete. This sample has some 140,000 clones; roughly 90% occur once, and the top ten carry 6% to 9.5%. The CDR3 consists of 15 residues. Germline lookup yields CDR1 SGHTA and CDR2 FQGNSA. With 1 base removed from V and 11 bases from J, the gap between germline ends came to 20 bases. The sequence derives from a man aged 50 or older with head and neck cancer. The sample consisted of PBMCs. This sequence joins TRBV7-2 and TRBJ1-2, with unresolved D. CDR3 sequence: CASSLDPSPFTGYTF. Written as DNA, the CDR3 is TGTGCCAGCAGCTTAGACCCGTCACCCTTTACCGGGTACACCTTC.